Shown below are 23 T cell receptor beta chains from a single sample sequenced in a study of blood T cell repertoires in COVID-19. Generated by immunoSEQ multiplex PCR, the TCRdb table keeps only in-frame clones and is missing some. This repertoire shows about 100,000 clones, around four fifths found once; its top ten account for 15% to 20%. The sequenced sample was peripheral blood. These receptors were obtained from a human donor in a cohort sampled during active COVID-19.

The sample holds one count of this clone. The DNA of the CDR3 is TGCAGCGTAACCGGGACAGGGTTCGCTGGGGCCAACGTCCTGACTTTC. Translating gives CSVTGTGFAGANVLTF. This chain joins TRBV29-1 and TRBJ2-6, with TRBD1 matching 9 bases. There are 16 residues in the CDR3. Germline values: CDR1 SQVTM, CDR2 ANQGSEA. V shed 6 bases and J 2 bases; nucleotides not matched to a gene: 8.

The V gene is TRBV28, the J gene TRBJ1-2, with no clear D. The CDR3 is 12 residues long. CDR1 is MDHEN and CDR2 is SYDVKM in the germline V gene. Trimming took 8 bases from V and 4 from J, leaving 11 bases between them. Here the CDR3 reads CASYTEGYGYTF. The CDR3 DNA follows: TGTGCCAGCTACACCGAGGGCTATGGCTACACCTTC.

This clone occurred a few times. This chain links TRBV19 with TRBJ1-5, with D tentatively TRBD1 (5 bases). The CDR3 length is 16 residues. V lost 6 bases and J lost 6, with 21 bases in between. Per the germline V gene, CDR1 is LNHDA and CDR2 is SQIVND (reference sequence). CDR3 nucleotide sequence: TGTGCCAGTAGCCTTGGTCGGATCGCGGGGACTCAGCCCCAGCATTTT. Translating it yields CASSLGRIAGTQPQHF.

This clone was seen a single time. The chain has TRBV3-1 (or the pseudogene TRBV3-2) and TRBJ1-1, with D uncertain. The CDR3 runs to 14 residues. V lost 0 bases and J lost 10, with 15 bases in between. CDR1 and CDR2 from the germline V gene are LGHDT and YNNKEL (reference sequence). The CDR3 DNA follows: TGTGCCAGCAGCCAAGATAAAGGAGCTTTGGGAGCTTTCTTT. Translating gives CASSQDKGALGAFF.

J is TRBJ1-2 and V is TRBV3-1 (or the pseudogene TRBV3-2), with TRBD1 identical over 7 bases. Trimming took 4 bases from V and 7 from J; bases not matched to a gene: 9. The CDR3 extends over 14 amino acids. CDR1 is LGHDT, CDR2 YNNKEL, per germline (reference sequence). CDR3 protein: CASSRRTRGLGYTF. CDR3 DNA: TGTGCCAGCAGCCGACGGACAAGGGGGCTTGGCTACACCTTC.

The chain recombines TRBV2 with TRBJ2-2; D call uncertain. Germline-derived CDR1 and CDR2 are SNHLY and FYNNEI. V gave up 7 bases and J gave up 6 bases, with 12 bases separating them. CDR3 size: 13 residues. CDR3 sequence: CASKTALPGELFF. The CDR3 DNA reads TGTGCCAGCAAAACAGCTTTGCCCGGGGAGCTGTTTTTT.

The chain couples TRBV11-2 to TRBJ2-7; TRBD2 matches 11 bases. This CDR3 region has 19 residues. Germline V CDR1 and CDR2: SGHAT, FQNNGV. The V segment lost 1 base and the J segment 2 bases; nucleotides outside the gene matches: 13. The CDR3 nucleotides read TGTGCCAGCAGCTTAGGGGCCCCCCGACTAGCGGGACCAACCTACGAGCAGTACTTC. This codes for CASSLGAPRLAGPTYEQYF.

The rearrangement links TRBV7-3 to TRBJ1-1; D may be TRBD1 (5 bases). Trimming took off 5 bases at V and 1 base at J, with 8 bases between the two ends. The CDR3 consists of 13 residues. The germline gives CDR1 SGHTA, CDR2 FQGTGA. The CDR3 nucleotides read TGTGCCAGCAGCGTACAGGAGAACACTGAAGCTTTCTTT. This sequence encodes CASSVQENTEAFF.

CDR3 nucleotides: TGTGCCAGCTCCGACGGGTTCGGAAACTATGGCTACACCTTC. Translating gives CASSDGFGNYGYTF. J is TRBJ1-2 and V is TRBV18; D gene ambiguous. The CDR3 sequence is 14 residues long. Trimming took 6 bases from V and 2 from J, leaving 13 bases between them. Germline values: CDR1 KGHSH, CDR2 LQKENI.

The count of this clone is one. The genes are TRBV6-6 and TRBJ1-2; TRBD1 is a possible D gene (6 bases). Germline loops: CDR1 MNHNY, CDR2 SVGAGI (reference sequence). Trimming shortened V by 6 bases and J by 4 bases, and 15 bases separated the two germline ends. The CDR3 consists of 14 residues. The CDR3 DNA is TGTGCCAGCAGGGGGGCAGCTTCGGTCTATGGCTACACCTTC. Protein: CASRGAASVYGYTF.

To note about this clone: One end of the junction fails to match germline, which may point to a read error. The chain recombines TRBV20-1 with TRBJ2-4; D not resolved. The CDR3 spans 13 residues. Germline V gives CDR1 DFQATT, CDR2 SNEGSKA (reference sequence). CDR3 in DNA: TGCAGCGCTAGTGGAGTAGCCAAAAACATTCAGTACTTC. Translation: CSASGVAKNIQYF.

The sample holds one count of this clone. The rearrangement links TRBV7-8 to TRBJ1-2, with unresolved D. Germline V lookup: CDR1 SGHVS, CDR2 FQNEAQ. V lost 4 bases to trimming and J lost 8 bases, with 14 bases between them. This CDR3 is 13 amino acids long. The CDR3 is CASSSPGGGGYTF. CDR3 nucleotide sequence: TGTGCCAGCAGCTCCCCCGGAGGAGGCGGCTACACCTTC.

CDR3 residues: CASSLAEGLRTDTQYF. The CDR3, as DNA: TGTGCCAGCAGCTTGGCCGAGGGCTTACGCACAGATACGCAGTATTTT. The rearrangement uses TRBV5-6 and TRBJ2-3; a possible D gene is TRBD2 (5 bases). Per germline, CDR1 SGHDT and CDR2 YYEEEE. The CDR3 totals 16 residues. Trimming shortened V by 0 bases and J by 1 base, and 12 bases separated the two germline ends.

The rearrangement links TRBV2 to TRBJ1-5; D may be TRBD1 (5 bases). Germline V gene lookup returns CDR1 SNHLY and CDR2 FYNNEI. The CDR3 has 12 amino acids. Trimming pared 6 bases from V and 6 bases from J, leaving 9 bases between. The chain's CDR3 is CASRGGTQPQHF. The CDR3 DNA reads TGTGCCAGCAGGGGGGGGACTCAGCCCCAGCATTTT.

The chain is built from TRBV9 and TRBJ2-5; TRBD2 matches 16 bases. J lost 4 bases, V lost 0 bases, and 6 bases had no gene match. The CDR3 contains 18 residues. The germline CDR1 and CDR2 sequences are SGDLS and YYNGEE. In DNA form, the CDR3 reads TGTGCCAGCAGCGTAGGGGGACTAGCGGGGGGGCCCCGAGAGACCCAGTACTTC. Residues: CASSVGGLAGGPRETQYF.

The rearrangement uses TRBV19 and TRBJ2-3; the match to TRBD1 covers 7 bases. The CDR3 contains 14 residues. Germline CDR1 and CDR2: LNHDA and SQIVND (reference sequence). The junction had 5 bases not matched to a gene; V was cut back by 7 bases and J by 1 base. The CDR3 DNA reads as TGTGCCAGTATGGACAGGATGGGCACAGATACGCAGTATTTT. Translated: CASMDRMGTDTQYF.

The chain links TRBV7-3 to TRBJ2-5; 7 nucleotides agree with TRBD2. The germline V gene has CDR1 SGHTA and CDR2 FQGTGA. V trimming: 2 bases; J trimming: 5 bases; junction bases outside the gene matches: 5. The CDR3 extends over 14 amino acids. CDR3 protein: CASSLGGSGETQYF. The DNA for the CDR3 is TGTGCCAGCAGCTTAGGCGGGAGCGGGGAGACCCAGTACTTC.

This clone has more than one count but fewer than ten. The chain couples TRBV5-1 to TRBJ1-1, with D unclear. The CDR3 contains 14 residues. The germline V and J ends were trimmed by 0 bases and 3 bases, with 9 bases remaining between them. Germline loops: CDR1 SGHRS, CDR2 YFSETQ. This CDR3 is CASSLGLRDTEAFF. The CDR3 coding sequence is TGCGCCAGCAGCTTGGGTCTTCGGGACACTGAAGCTTTCTTT.

The chain is built from TRBV6-5 and TRBJ1-2, with no clear D. This CDR3 region has 12 residues. The germline V gene encodes CDR1 MNHEY and CDR2 SVGAGI. CDR3: CAVEAGNYGYTF. As DNA, the CDR3 is TGTGCGGTTGAGGCGGGGAACTATGGCTACACCTTC.

V and J are TRBV5-6 and TRBJ2-1, with D maybe TRBD2 (6 bases). V was trimmed by 4 bases and J by 5 bases, leaving 22 bases between them. Per germline, CDR1 SGHDT and CDR2 YYEEEE. CDR3 length: 17 residues. The CDR3 nucleotides read TGTGCCAGCAGCCGCGGGATAGCTTGGGTGGGGAACAATGAGCAGTTCTTC. The encoded protein is CASSRGIAWVGNNEQFF.

The rearrangement joins TRBV19 to TRBJ1-5; 7 bases match TRBD1. Germline V CDR1 and CDR2: LNHDA, SQIVND (reference sequence). V was pared by 6 bases and J by 2 bases, with 7 bases of the junction left unmatched. CDR3 length: 15 amino acids. CDR3 in DNA: TGTGCCAGTAGCGACAGGGCGGGTGGCAATCAGCCCCAGCATTTT. It specifies CASSDRAGGNQPQHF.

CDR3 coding DNA: TGTGCCAGTAGTAGGGCAGGGATGGATGAAAAACTGTTTTTT. Its protein product is CASSRAGMDEKLFF. The chain uses TRBV19 and TRBJ1-4; D may be TRBD1 (5 bases). The germline V and J ends were trimmed by 4 bases and 6 bases, with 12 bases remaining between them. Per the germline V gene, CDR1 is LNHDA and CDR2 is SQIVND (reference sequence). The CDR3 sequence is 14 residues long.

This chain joins TRBV10-3 and TRBJ2-3; 7 bases are shared with TRBD1. V lost 5 bases and J lost 2; bases outside the gene matches: 7. Looked up from germline, CDR1 is ENHRY and CDR2 is SYGVKD. The CDR3 has 15 amino acids. The CDR3 region has the DNA TGTGCCATCAGTACAACAGGGGTTATCACAGATACGCAGTATTTT. Translation gives CAISTTGVITDTQYF.